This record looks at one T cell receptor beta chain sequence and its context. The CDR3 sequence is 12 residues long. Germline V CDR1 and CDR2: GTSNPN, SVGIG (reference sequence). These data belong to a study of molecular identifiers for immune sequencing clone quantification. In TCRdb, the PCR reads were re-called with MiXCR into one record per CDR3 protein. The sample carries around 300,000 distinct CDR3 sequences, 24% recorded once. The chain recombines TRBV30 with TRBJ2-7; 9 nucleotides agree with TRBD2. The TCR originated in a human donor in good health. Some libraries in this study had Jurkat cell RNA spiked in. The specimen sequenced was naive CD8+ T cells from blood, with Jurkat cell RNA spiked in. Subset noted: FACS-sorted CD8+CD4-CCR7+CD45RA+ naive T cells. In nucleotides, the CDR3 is TGTGTGCGGCTAGCGGGAAACTACGAGCAGTACTTC. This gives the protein CVRLAGNYEQYF.